The T cell receptor beta chain under discussion was sequenced for a study of blood T cell repertoires in COVID-19. Study in general: PBMCs, B-cell-depleted T cells, or T cells provided the cDNA or gDNA that made up the material.

Generated by immunoSEQ multiplex PCR, the TCRdb table keeps only in-frame clones and is missing some. The sample has some 100,000 clones, roughly 90% seen once; the top ten hold around 6.5%. Only one count was recorded for this clone. Deletions cut 5 bases from V and 0 bases from J, with 8 bases between. CDR1 is PRHDT, CDR2 FYEKMQ, per germline (reference sequence). This CDR3 region has 14 residues. Sequences were obtained from peripheral blood. The rearrangement joins TRBV13 to TRBJ1-3; TRBD1 might be the D (5 bases). This TCR was sampled from an older woman with acute or convalescent COVID-19. The CDR3 nucleotides are TGTGCCAGCAGCCAGACAGTCTCTGGAAACACCATATATTTT. Translation gives CASSQTVSGNTIYF.